This T cell receptor (beta chain) was identified during a study of post-analysis software for immune sequencing data. General observations from the study: Significantly lower normalized Chao1 diversity was seen in multiple sclerosis patients than in controls. Compared with controls, patients had more of about five TRBV segments, including TRBV5-6, TRBV5-1 and TRBV20-1.

This CDR3 spans 15 amino acids. Losses at the gene ends were 2 bases for V and 4 bases for J; bases not matched to a gene: 3. CDR1 is LNHNV, CDR2 YYDKDF, per germline (reference sequence). Concerning this clonotype: Its antigen is still unknown.

Libraries were made from TCR beta cDNA, and they carried unique molecular identifiers. TCRdb re-called the PCR reads through MiXCR, storing one row per CDR3 protein. The sample carries roughly 540,000 distinct CDR3 sequences, 34% recorded once. Material: blood. The chain has TRBV15 and TRBJ2-5, with 11 bases identical to TRBD2. The TCR sequence derives from a girl between 2 and 17 years old with multiple sclerosis. Here the CDR3 reads CATSRLAGGGETQYF. Here the CDR3 DNA reads TGTGCCACCAGCAGACTAGCGGGGGGCGGAGAGACCCAGTACTTC.